The sequence of this T cell receptor (beta chain) was determined in a study of blood T cell repertoires in COVID-19. In the original analysis: Reference gene primer amplification gave estimated nucleated cell counts. Sequencing was performed with immunoSEQ multiplex PCR; in TCRdb, only in-frame clones are kept and a portion is missing. V and J calls and clone size are as listed in that table; D and trimming were resolved from the DNA. Among fewer than 350,000 clones, approximately 87% were seen once, and the ten largest hold 12%. Trimming removed 4 bases at V and 0 bases at J, with 9 bases between. This CDR3 is built from 14 residues. Germline-derived CDR1 and CDR2 are KGHSH and LQKENI.

The receptor's source is a woman aged 30 to 39 with COVID-19, enrolled during active disease. Material: peripheral blood. This chain links TRBV18 with TRBJ1-2; D unresolved. CDR3 region: CASSRGPTNYGYTF. CDR3 in DNA: TGTGCCAGCTCACGCGGGCCGACTAACTATGGCTACACCTTC.